The 18 T cell receptor beta chains in this list originate from one sample, sequenced in a study of vaccination effects on CD4 cells after COVID-19. Their antigens are not known. Repertoires were generated with immunoSEQ multiplex PCR, while TCRdb's copy carries only in-frame clones and drops some. Among about 37,000 clones listed, 65% to 85% were seen once. Around day 10 of culture, CD4+ T cells were separated out. This material consisted of CD4+ T cells from PBMCs cultured without peptide, taken before COVID-19 vaccination. Receptors were obtained from a human donor who received a COVID-19 vaccine.

This clone was seen a few times. V usage is TRBV2 and J usage is TRBJ2-6; 7 bases agree with TRBD1. Germline-derived CDR1 and CDR2 are SNHLY and FYNNEI. With 5 bases clipped from V and 0 bases from J, the junction kept 7 bases outside the gene matches. CDR3 length: 17 residues. CDR3 loop: CASSSRTGTSGANVLTF. In DNA, the CDR3 is TGTGCCAGCAGTTCCAGGACAGGCACCTCTGGGGCCAACGTCCTGACTTTC.

The chain employs TRBV5-1 and TRBJ1-1; 9 positions match TRBD1. Germline V gene data show CDR1 as SGHRS and CDR2 as YFSETQ. V was clipped by 4 bases and J by 3 bases; unmatched bases: 7. This CDR3 region has 15 residues. CDR3 coding DNA: TGCGCCAGCAGCAATTTGGGACAGGGTTACACTGAAGCTTTCTTT. As protein: CASSNLGQGYTEAFF. Full variable domain (remainder filled in from reference TRBV5-1 and TRBJ1-1): KAGVTQTPRYLIKTRGQQVTLSCSPISGHRSVSWYQQTPGQGLQFLFEYFSETQRNKGNFPGRFSGRQFSNSRSEMNVSTLELGDSALYLCASSNLGQGYTEAFFGQGTRLTVV.

The chain uses TRBV4-3 and TRBJ2-2; D is possibly TRBD1 (6 bases). CDR1 is LGHNA and CDR2 is YSLEER in the germline V gene. The length of the CDR3 is 17 residues. Between the trimmed V and J ends, which lost 0 bases and 4 bases, there was a span of 15 bases. For the CDR3, the DNA is TGCGCCAGCAGCCAAGATTTGAGTAGCAGGGGCACCGGGGAGCTGTTTTTT. Translated, it gives CASSQDLSSRGTGELFF.

The chain links TRBV30 to TRBJ1-2; 7 bases agree with TRBD1. Trimming took 2 bases from V and 14 from J; bases not matched to a gene: 8. The CDR3 covers 11 residues. Germline V gene lookup returns CDR1 GTSNPN and CDR2 SVGIG (reference sequence). The CDR3 DNA follows: TGTGCCTGGAGTACGACAGGGTCGAGGACCTTC. This sequence encodes CAWSTTGSRTF.

The chain carries TRBV5-4 and TRBJ2-5; 8 nucleotides agree with TRBD1. This CDR3 comprises 15 residues. From germline, CDR1 is SGHNT and CDR2 YYREEE (reference sequence). With V trimmed by 1 base and J by 1 base, 3 bases remained unmatched. For the CDR3, the DNA is TGTGCCAGCAGCTTGCAGGGGGCATTCCAAGAGACCCAGTACTTC. This sequence encodes CASSLQGAFQETQYF.

V usage is TRBV6-5 and J usage is TRBJ2-1; D is uncertain. The CDR3 extends over 14 amino acids. V was clipped by 3 bases and J by 4 bases, with 10 bases between them. From germline, CDR1 is MNHEY and CDR2 SVGAGI. CDR3 amino acids: CASSYFGGYNEQFF. The CDR3 DNA sequence: TGTGCCAGCAGTTATTTTGGCGGTTACAATGAGCAGTTCTTC.

CDR3 bases: TGTGCCAGCAGCTTAGATCGGGTGACGAACTATGGCTACACCTTC. It translates to CASSLDRVTNYGYTF. The V and J genes are TRBV7-2 and TRBJ1-2; unclear D gene. CDR1 is SGHTA and CDR2 is FQGNSA in the germline V gene. The CDR3 sequence is 15 residues long. V lost 1 base to trimming and J lost 2 bases, with 11 bases between them.

This chain connects TRBV3-1 (or the pseudogene TRBV3-2) to TRBJ1-1, with a weak D call TRBD1 (5 bases). This CDR3 is 13 amino acids long. Trimming removed 1 base at V and 10 bases at J, with 13 bases between. From germline, CDR1 is LGHDT and CDR2 YNNKEL (reference sequence). The CDR3 coding sequence is TGTGCCAGCAGCCAAGTAGGCAGGGATGGAGCTTTCTTT. Amino acids: CASSQVGRDGAFF.

The chain employs TRBV5-1 and TRBJ1-4; D remains ambiguous. This CDR3 comprises 15 residues. The V end lost 3 bases, the J end lost 2 bases, and 11 bases lay between the germline ends. Per germline, CDR1 SGHRS and CDR2 YFSETQ. CDR3 nucleotide sequence: TGCGCCAGCAGCTCCGCTACGGGGACTAATGAAAAACTGTTTTTT. Translation gives CASSSATGTNEKLFF. The variable domain in full, with the rest retrieved from reference TRBV5-1 and TRBJ1-4, is KAGVTQTPRYLIKTRGQQVTLSCSPISGHRSVSWYQQTPGQGLQFLFEYFSETQRNKGNFPGRFSGRQFSNSRSEMNVSTLELGDSALYLCASSSATGTNEKLFFGSGTQLSVL.

The chain joins TRBV9 to TRBJ1-5, with D possibly matching TRBD1 (6 bases). From germline, CDR1 is SGDLS and CDR2 YYNGEE. The CDR3 contains 15 residues. With 1 base removed from V and 5 bases from J, the gap between germline ends came to 13 bases. CDR3 residues: CASSVSGGADQPQHF. DNA for the CDR3: TGTGCCAGCAGCGTAAGCGGGGGCGCGGATCAGCCCCAGCATTTT. The variable domain in full, completed from reference TRBV9 and TRBJ1-5, reads DSGVTQTPKHLITATGQRVTLRCSPRSGDLSVYWYQQSLDQGLQFLIQYYNGEERAKGNILERFSAQQFPDLHSELNLSSLELGDSALYFCASSVSGGADQPQHFGDGTRLSIL.

In this sample, this clone turned up a few times. V and J are TRBV6-6 and TRBJ2-2; D unresolved. CDR3 size: 10 residues. Germline CDR1 is MNHNY and CDR2 is SVGAGI (reference sequence). V was shortened by 5 bases and J by 9 bases, with 4 bases between the two germline ends. The CDR3, as DNA: TGTGCCAGCAGTGCGCGGGAGCTGTTTTTT. The encoded protein is CASSARELFF.

The V and J genes are TRBV2 and TRBJ1-3; D gene uncertain. Trimming cost V 0 bases and J 4 bases, with 10 bases left between them. Per germline, CDR1 SNHLY and CDR2 FYNNEI. The CDR3 contains 15 residues. The CDR3 coding sequence is TGTGCCAGCAGTGAAGCAACCTCTGGGGGAAACACCATATATTTT. This translates into CASSEATSGGNTIYF.

This clone occurred a few times. V gene TRBV27 combines with J gene TRBJ1-6; D not certain. Per the germline V gene, CDR1 is MNHEY and CDR2 is SMNVEV (reference sequence). Between the trimmed V and J ends, which lost 5 bases and 7 bases, there was a span of 21 bases. There are 17 residues in the CDR3. CDR3 DNA: TGTGCCAGCAGTCTTCTCCCCAGGCTGTGGGGAAATTCACCCCTCCACTTT. It yields the protein CASSLLPRLWGNSPLHF.

J is TRBJ2-7 and V is TRBV2, with D possibly TRBD1 on 5 matching bases. The CDR3 is 14 residues long. CDR1 and CDR2 from the germline V gene are SNHLY and FYNNEI. Trimming removed 4 bases from V and 2 bases from J, with 12 bases in between. In DNA, the CDR3 is TGTGCCAGCAGTGGTTTGGTAGGGGCCTACGAGCAGTACTTC. This codes for CASSGLVGAYEQYF.

This chain joins TRBV6-1 and TRBJ2-7, with 15 bases lining up with TRBD2. V gave up 4 bases and J gave up 6 bases; unmatched junction bases: 13. The CDR3 sequence is 18 residues long. Germline CDR1 MNHNS, CDR2 SASEGT. This CDR3 reads CASSGTSGRVFPISEQYF. CDR3 sequence (DNA): TGTGCCAGCAGTGGGACTAGCGGGAGGGTCTTCCCAATCTCCGAGCAGTACTTC.

The chain uses TRBV11-2 and TRBJ2-6; 7 bases map to TRBD1. The CDR3 runs 16 residues. The V segment lost 5 bases and the J segment 2 bases; nucleotides outside the gene matches: 6. Germline V gene data show CDR1 as SGHAT and CDR2 as FQNNGV. This CDR3 is CASSPADRAGANVLTF. Here the CDR3 DNA reads TGTGCCAGCAGCCCCGCTGACAGGGCTGGGGCCAACGTCCTGACTTTC.

The rearrangement joins TRBV18 to TRBJ2-3; no reliable D call. The V gene's germline CDR1 is KGHSH and CDR2 LQKENI. Deletions cut 2 bases from V and 4 bases from J, with 13 bases between. The CDR3 sequence is 15 residues long. CDR3: CASSPSYATSDTQYF. CDR3 bases: TGTGCCAGCTCACCATCCTACGCGACTTCAGATACGCAGTATTTT.

This clone appeared a few times. The gene calls are TRBV7-9 and TRBJ1-5; 7 nucleotides line up with TRBD1. In germline, CDR1 is SEHNR, CDR2 FQNEAQ (reference sequence). With V trimmed by 0 bases and J by 2 bases, 4 bases remained unmatched. This CDR3 region has 16 residues. CDR3 in DNA: TGTGCCAGCAGCTTAGCCCTAGGACAGGGCAATCAGCCCCAGCATTTT. Protein sequence: CASSLALGQGNQPQHF.